The 4 T cell receptor beta chains in this list originate from one sample, sequenced in a study of monozygotic twins with inflammatory bowel disease. TCRdb re-called the 5' RACE reads and shows each CDR3 protein once, DNA omitted. The listing records 110,000 to 150,000 distinct CDR3 sequences. The specimen was blood. The source of these receptors is a human donor with ulcerative colitis or Crohn's disease, or a healthy co-twin of an affected twin (not recorded which).

CDR3 sequence: CAISESRADLAPYF. This chain links TRBV10-3 with TRBJ2-5. The V gene's germline CDR1 is ENHRY and CDR2 SYGVKD. The CDR3 covers 14 residues.

The chain links TRBV27 to TRBJ2-1; the D gene TCRdb calls, TRBD2, cannot be checked with no DNA. This CDR3 region has 15 residues. CDR1 is MNHEY, CDR2 SMNVEV, per germline (reference sequence). Here the CDR3 reads CASSPLSGSGNEQFF.

The chain links TRBV20-1 to TRBJ1-5. The CDR3 length is 14 residues. CDR1 and CDR2 (germline): DFQATT, SNEGSKA (reference sequence). CDR3 amino acids: CSAKWVASNQPQHF.

The V and J genes are TRBV7-2 and TRBJ2-7; the D gene TCRdb calls, TRBD2, cannot be checked with no DNA. Germline CDR1 and CDR2: SGHTA and FQGNSA. CDR3 length: 12 amino acids. The CDR3 region is CASSRTSGRTYF.